This passage covers 14 T cell receptor beta chains from one sample sequenced in a study of regulatory T cells in long-lasting Graves disease. Time point defined: newly diagnosed GD, antithyroid drugs for less than 3 months. PBMC-extracted RNA yielded the TCR library. Library construction for TCR beta used iRepertoire HTBI primers and Arm-PCR of CDR3 regions. TCRdb re-analysed the multiplex PCR reads in MiXCR, keeping a single row per CDR3 protein. The sample holds about 310,000 distinct CDR3 sequences, 18% seen once. The sequencing here drew on peripheral blood mononuclear cells (PBMCs), taken at new diagnosis, from a patient treated with antithyroid drugs. The receptors were sampled from a female donor with Graves disease.

This clonotype was picked up many times. The gene calls are TRBV2 and TRBJ1-2, with 10 bases matching TRBD1. Germline-derived CDR1 and CDR2 are SNHLY and FYNNEI. After removal of 8 bases from V and 2 bases from J, the junction contained 11 bases not matched to a gene. There are 16 residues in the CDR3. The CDR3 sequence: CASGPDRGGSNYGYTF. The CDR3 bases are TGTGCCAGCGGCCCGGACAGGGGGGGGTCGAACTATGGCTACACCTTC.

Remarks on this clonotype: A clone one base away is much larger, so this may be a read error. The chain combines TRBV27 with TRBJ2-7; 11 positions match TRBD2. CDR3 length: 13 amino acids. V lost 9 bases and J lost 6; bases outside the gene matches: 7. Germline V gene data show CDR1 as MNHEY and CDR2 as SMNVEV (reference sequence). The DNA for the CDR3 is TGTGCCAGTCGACTAGCGGGGACCTGCGAGCAGTACTTC. This encodes CASRLAGTCEQYF.

Many counts were recorded for this clonotype. The V call is TRBV3-1, the J call TRBJ1-2; D is unresolved. From germline, CDR1 is LGHDT and CDR2 YNNKEL (reference sequence). V lost 0 bases, J lost 7 bases, and 15 bases lay in between. The CDR3 is 15 amino acids. CDR3 coding DNA: TGTGCCAGCAGCCAAGATAACGGGGTACGAGGTGGCTACACCTTC. Its translation is CASSQDNGVRGGYTF.

In this sample, this clonotype turned up many times. V is TRBV6-5 and J is TRBJ2-3; D is unclear. CDR3 size: 14 residues. CDR1 MNHEY and CDR2 SVGAGI come from the germline V gene. V was clipped by 2 bases and J by 4 bases, with 10 bases between them. The CDR3 DNA sequence: TGTGCCAGCAGTTACGGCCCGGCTGCAGATACGCAGTATTTT. Translated: CASSYGPAADTQYF.

Many counts were recorded for this clonotype. This chain uses TRBV6-1 with TRBJ2-1; 8 nucleotides agree with TRBD2. The trim removed 5 bases at V and 5 bases at J, leaving 8 bases unmatched. From germline, CDR1 is MNHNS and CDR2 SASEGT. The CDR3 spans 15 residues. The CDR3 is CASSRISGEDNEQFF. The DNA of the CDR3 is TGTGCCAGCAGTAGAATTAGCGGGGAAGACAATGAGCAGTTCTTC.

This clonotype was counted once. A far larger clone is only one base removed, so a read error is likely. V is TRBV28 and J is TRBJ2-7, with TRBD2 identical over 9 bases. Germline V gene sequence: CDR1 MDHEN, CDR2 SYDVKM. The CDR3 is 16 amino acids. The chain's CDR3 is CASSLRSGSPYNEEFF. The CDR3 coding sequence is TGTGCCAGCAGTTTACGTAGCGGGAGTCCCTACAATGAGGAGTTCTTC.

This clonotype was recorded at least ten times. The V and J genes are TRBV3-1 and TRBJ1-2; TRBD1 is a possible D gene (6 bases). Per germline, CDR1 LGHDT and CDR2 YNNKEL (reference sequence). The V and J ends lost 2 bases and 7 bases respectively, with 11 bases between them. This CDR3 has 13 amino acids. CDR3 region: CASSQLADSGYTF. The CDR3 DNA follows: TGTGCCAGCAGCCAACTAGCGGACAGTGGCTACACCTTC.

There are many counts of this clonotype. This may be a read error: a much more frequent sequence differs by one nucleotide. The V and J genes are TRBV2 and TRBJ2-1; D is uncertain. The CDR3 is 15 amino acids. CDR1 and CDR2 (germline): SNHLY, FYNNEI. In DNA form, the CDR3 reads TGTGCCAGCAGTGAAGGTCGGCTCGGAAGGGATGAGCAGCTCTTC. Its translation is CASSEGRLGRDEQLF.

CDR3 loop: CASSLEGNKNIQYF. The CDR3 DNA sequence: TGTGCCAGCAGCTTAGAGGGTAACAAAAACATTCAGTACTTC. The chain uses TRBV7-9 and TRBJ2-4; D gene ambiguous. The CDR3 extends over 14 amino acids. Germline CDR1 reads SEHNR; CDR2 reads FQNEAQ (reference sequence). V lost 1 base and J 3 bases, leaving 7 bases between the germline ends.

This clonotype was found many times. CDR3: CASSLVAAGETTYNEQFF. In DNA, the CDR3 is TGTGCCAGCAGCTTGGTTGCCGCGGGGGAAACTACCTACAATGAGCAGTTCTTC. The chain is built from TRBV5-5 and TRBJ2-1; 7 bases agree with TRBD2. J lost 2 bases, V lost 0 bases, and 11 bases had no gene match. The CDR3 runs to 18 residues. CDR1 is SGHKS, CDR2 YYEKEE, per germline (reference sequence).

This clonotype was seen many times. The chain links TRBV11-2 to TRBJ2-3; D may be TRBD1 (7 bases). This CDR3 has 15 residues. V was clipped by 5 bases and J by 5 bases, with 17 bases between them. Per the germline V gene, CDR1 is SGHAT and CDR2 is FQNNGV. The CDR3, as DNA: TGTGCCAGCAGCCCGCGGGGCCACAGGGGAGATACGCAGTATTTT. It translates to CASSPRGHRGDTQYF.

This clonotype was seen ten or more times. The chain uses TRBV12-3 or TRBV12-4 and TRBJ2-1; 10 nucleotides line up with TRBD2. This CDR3 spans 16 amino acids. V lost 7 bases, J lost 8 bases, and 14 bases stayed unmatched. The CDR3 region has the DNA TGTGCCAGCACCCACTCCACTAGCGGGAAAGGGGATGAGCAGTTCTTC. Translated, it gives CASTHSTSGKGDEQFF.

This clonotype came up many times. This chain links TRBV28 with TRBJ2-3; 12 bases map to TRBD2. This CDR3 has 14 residues. The germline V gene encodes CDR1 MDHEN and CDR2 SYDVKM. The J segment lost 3 bases and the V segment lost 5 bases, leaving 0 bases of the junction unmatched. CDR3 coding DNA: TGTGCCAGCAGTCTAGCGGGAGGGACAGATACGCAGTATTTT. Translated: CASSLAGGTDTQYF.

This chain links TRBV2 with TRBJ2-7, with D perhaps TRBD1 (6 bases). The germline V and J ends were trimmed by 4 bases and 6 bases, with 13 bases remaining between them. This CDR3 is built from 13 residues. The germline V gene encodes CDR1 SNHLY and CDR2 FYNNEI. CDR3 nucleotides: TGTGCCAGCAGTGTAAACAGGGACCGCGAGCAGTACTTC. As protein: CASSVNRDREQYF.